Listed below are T cell receptor beta chains from one sample, sequenced in a study of blood T cell repertoires in COVID-19. Measured with immunoSEQ multiplex PCR; TCRdb has only the in-frame clones, and not every one. Among some 150,000 clones listed, about 91% were seen once. The sequencing input was peripheral blood. Source of these receptors: a woman aged 45-60 years with acute or convalescent COVID-19. Each CDR3 is given with its conserved first and last residue. A D gene is named only where the DNA matches it firmly. Part of the rows lack a size; the others show once, few, many or a class for expanded clones.

CDR3aa: CASSIRGPNYGYTF
CDR3nt: TGTGCCAGTAGTATTAGGGGTCCTAACTATGGCTACACCTTC
j_gene: TRBJ1-2
abundance: .
d_gene: .
v_gene: TRBV19

CDR3aa: CASSSLGTGGNTIYF
CDR3nt: TGTGCCAGCAGCTCGCTTGGGACAGGGGGAAACACCATATATTTT
j_gene: TRBJ1-3
abundance: .
d_gene: TRBD1
v_gene: TRBV7-2

CDR3aa: CASSPRQGLNTEAFF
CDR3nt: TGTGCCAGCAGTCCCCGACAGGGACTGAACACTGAAGCTTTCTTT
j_gene: TRBJ1-1
abundance: .
d_gene: TRBD1
v_gene: TRBV27

CDR3aa: CASRPTSGGPSSSYEQYF
CDR3nt: TGCGCCAGCAGGCCGACTAGCGGGGGGCCTAGTAGCTCCTACGAGCAGTACTTC
j_gene: TRBJ2-7
abundance: .
d_gene: TRBD2
v_gene: TRBV4-1

CDR3aa: CASTPGAEAFF
CDR3nt: TGTGCCAGCACCCCCGGAGCTGAAGCTTTCTTT
j_gene: TRBJ1-1
abundance: .
d_gene: .
v_gene: TRBV6-6

CDR3aa: CASSFYSGTGNKLFF
CDR3nt: TGCGCCAGCAGCTTCTACTCCGGGACAGGGAATAAACTGTTTTTT
j_gene: TRBJ1-4
abundance: .
d_gene: TRBD1
v_gene: TRBV5-1

CDR3aa: CASSLEQGVDNEQFF
CDR3nt: TGTGCCAGCAGTTTAGAACAGGGAGTAGACAATGAGCAGTTCTTC
j_gene: TRBJ2-1
abundance: .
d_gene: .
v_gene: TRBV28

CDR3aa: CASSVAGGPGTDTQYF
CDR3nt: TGTGCCAGTAGCGTAGCGGGAGGGCCCGGCACAGATACGCAGTATTTT
j_gene: TRBJ2-3
abundance: .
d_gene: TRBD2
v_gene: TRBV19

CDR3aa: CASSVPTALVSGELFF
CDR3nt: TGTGCCAGCAGCGTCCCGACAGCTCTTGTCTCCGGGGAGCTGTTTTTT
j_gene: TRBJ2-2
abundance: .
d_gene: .
v_gene: TRBV27

CDR3aa: CASSPSDRGGSGELFF
CDR3nt: TGTGCCAGCAGCCCGTCGGACAGGGGTGGTTCCGGGGAGCTGTTTTTT
j_gene: TRBJ2-2
abundance: .
d_gene: TRBD1
v_gene: TRBV7-9

CDR3aa: CASSRDRGPYNEQFF
CDR3nt: TGTGCCAGTAGCAGAGACAGGGGCCCCTACAATGAGCAGTTCTTC
j_gene: TRBJ2-1
abundance: .
d_gene: TRBD1
v_gene: TRBV19

CDR3aa: CAISEGQDYGYTF
CDR3nt: TGTGCCATCAGTGAGGGACAAGATTATGGCTACACCTTC
j_gene: TRBJ1-2
abundance: once
d_gene: .
v_gene: TRBV10-3

CDR3aa: CASSYLAGTAYEQYF
CDR3nt: TGTGCCAGCAGTTACCTGGCAGGAACCGCCTACGAGCAGTACTTC
j_gene: TRBJ2-7
abundance: .
d_gene: .
v_gene: TRBV6-2/TRBV6-3

CDR3aa: CASSRGLAGYEQYF
CDR3nt: TGTGCCAGCAGCCGGGGTCTAGCGGGGTACGAGCAGTACTTC
j_gene: TRBJ2-7
abundance: once
d_gene: TRBD2
v_gene: TRBV5-4

CDR3aa: CASRQLAFTYNEQFF
CDR3nt: TGTGCCAGCAGGCAACTAGCGTTCACTTACAATGAGCAGTTCTTC
j_gene: TRBJ2-1
abundance: .
d_gene: TRBD2
v_gene: TRBV6-4

CDR3aa: CASSHGADTQYF
CDR3nt: TGTGCCAGCAGCCACGGGGCAGATACGCAGTATTTT
j_gene: TRBJ2-3
abundance: .
d_gene: .
v_gene: TRBV5-4

CDR3aa: CAISDLAGTGELFF
CDR3nt: TGTGCCATCAGTGATCTAGCGGGAACCGGGGAGCTGTTTTTT
j_gene: TRBJ2-2
abundance: .
d_gene: TRBD2
v_gene: TRBV10-3

CDR3aa: CASSIMGPQETQYF
CDR3nt: TGTGCCAGTAGTATCATGGGGCCCCAAGAGACCCAGTACTTC
j_gene: TRBJ2-5
abundance: .
d_gene: .
v_gene: TRBV19

CDR3aa: CASSYSTGVYEQYF
CDR3nt: TGTGCCAGCAGTTACTCGACGGGAGTCTACGAGCAGTACTTC
j_gene: TRBJ2-7
abundance: .
d_gene: .
v_gene: TRBV6-5

CDR3aa: CATSDRDTDNEQFF
CDR3nt: TGTGCCACCAGTGATAGGGACACGGACAATGAGCAGTTCTTC
j_gene: TRBJ2-1
abundance: .
d_gene: .
v_gene: TRBV24-1

CDR3aa: CASSEPPGLNQPQHF
CDR3nt: TGTGCCAGCAGTGAGCCCCCGGGGTTGAATCAGCCCCAGCATTTT
j_gene: TRBJ1-5
abundance: .
d_gene: .
v_gene: TRBV6-1

CDR3aa: CAWSVQRGSNQPQHF
CDR3nt: TGTGCCTGGAGTGTACAACGCGGTAGCAATCAGCCCCAGCATTTT
j_gene: TRBJ1-5
abundance: .
d_gene: .
v_gene: TRBV30

CDR3aa: CASMSGTPANTGELFF
CDR3nt: TGTGCCAGCATGAGCGGGACGCCCGCGAACACCGGGGAGCTGTTTTTT
j_gene: TRBJ2-2
abundance: .
d_gene: TRBD2
v_gene: TRBV5-4

CDR3aa: CASSHGREKNSGNTIYF
CDR3nt: TGCGCCAGCAGCCATGGGAGGGAGAAAAATTCTGGAAACACCATATATTTT
j_gene: TRBJ1-3
abundance: .
d_gene: .
v_gene: TRBV4-1

CDR3aa: CASSSDSFINYGYTF
CDR3nt: TGTGCCAGCAGCTCCGACAGCTTCATTAACTATGGCTACACCTTC
j_gene: TRBJ1-2
abundance: .
d_gene: .
v_gene: TRBV7-6

CDR3aa: CASSLLTDTGELFF
CDR3nt: TGTGCCAGCAGCTTACTGACAGACACCGGGGAGCTGTTTTTT
j_gene: TRBJ2-2
abundance: .
d_gene: .
v_gene: TRBV7-8

CDR3aa: CATSHQEQGGNEQFF
CDR3nt: TGTGCCACCAGCCACCAGGAACAGGGGGGCAATGAGCAGTTCTTC
j_gene: TRBJ2-1
abundance: once
d_gene: TRBD1
v_gene: TRBV24-1

CDR3aa: CASSYGSGDNEQFF
CDR3nt: TGTGCCAGCAGCTACGGGAGCGGGGACAATGAGCAGTTCTTC
j_gene: TRBJ2-1
abundance: few
d_gene: TRBD2
v_gene: TRBV7-3

CDR3aa: CASSQDFRGEQYF
CDR3nt: TGTGCCAGCAGCCAAGACTTCCGGGGCGAGCAGTACTTC
j_gene: TRBJ2-7
abundance: .
d_gene: .
v_gene: TRBV3-1/TRBV3-2

CDR3aa: CSARDIREQYF
CDR3nt: TGCAGTGCTAGAGATATTCGCGAGCAGTACTTC
j_gene: TRBJ2-7
abundance: .
d_gene: .
v_gene: TRBV20-1

CDR3aa: CASSLGREAFF
CDR3nt: TGTGCCAGCAGCTTGGGCAGGGAAGCTTTCTTT
j_gene: TRBJ1-1
abundance: .
d_gene: .
v_gene: TRBV7-8

CDR3aa: CASSLRWGRGTGELFF
CDR3nt: TGTGCCAGCAGCCTCAGATGGGGGAGGGGCACCGGGGAGCTGTTTTTT
j_gene: TRBJ2-2
abundance: .
d_gene: TRBD2
v_gene: TRBV14

CDR3aa: CASSSGLAGIYNEQFF
CDR3nt: TGTGCCAGCAGTTCCGGACTAGCGGGAATATACAATGAGCAGTTCTTC
j_gene: TRBJ2-1
abundance: .
d_gene: TRBD2
v_gene: TRBV5-6

CDR3aa: CSVETGGRDTEAFF
CDR3nt: TGCAGCGTCGAGACAGGGGGTAGAGACACTGAAGCTTTCTTT
j_gene: TRBJ1-1
abundance: .
d_gene: TRBD1
v_gene: TRBV29-1

CDR3aa: CASTSPQGSFGNTIYF
CDR3nt: TGTGCCAGTACCTCCCCACAGGGGAGTTTTGGAAACACCATATATTTT
j_gene: TRBJ1-3
abundance: .
d_gene: TRBD1
v_gene: TRBV19

CDR3aa: CASSQNEAYYGYTF
CDR3nt: TGTGCCAGCAGCCAAAACGAGGCTTACTATGGCTACACCTTC
j_gene: TRBJ1-2
abundance: .
d_gene: .
v_gene: TRBV3-1/TRBV3-2

CDR3aa: CASSLGLHTDTQYF
CDR3nt: TGTGCCAGCAGCCTGGGACTTCACACAGATACGCAGTATTTT
j_gene: TRBJ2-3
abundance: .
d_gene: .
v_gene: TRBV9

CDR3aa: CASSVRRGGSADTQYF
CDR3nt: TGTGCCAGCAGCGTCAGGCGGGGGGGCTCTGCAGATACGCAGTATTTT
j_gene: TRBJ2-3
abundance: .
d_gene: TRBD2
v_gene: TRBV9

CDR3aa: CATRQGFEAFF
CDR3nt: TGTGCCACACGACAGGGGTTTGAAGCTTTCTTT
j_gene: TRBJ1-1
abundance: .
d_gene: TRBD1
v_gene: TRBV24-1

CDR3aa: CASTINSGVGGYTF
CDR3nt: TGTGCCAGCACTATCAATTCGGGGGTCGGTGGCTACACCTTC
j_gene: TRBJ1-2
abundance: few
d_gene: .
v_gene: TRBV6-5

CDR3aa: CASSTRDRGYNEQFF
CDR3nt: TGTGCCAGCAGTACGCGGGACAGGGGCTACAATGAGCAGTTCTTC
j_gene: TRBJ2-1
abundance: once
d_gene: TRBD1
v_gene: TRBV6-5

CDR3aa: CASSLDSTSGSNEQFF
CDR3nt: TGTGCCAGCAGCTTAGACTCGACTAGCGGGAGCAATGAGCAGTTCTTC
j_gene: TRBJ2-1
abundance: .
d_gene: TRBD2
v_gene: TRBV7-8

CDR3aa: CASSRGTSGSVYNEQFF
CDR3nt: TGTGCCAGCAGCAGAGGGACTAGCGGTTCTGTCTACAATGAGCAGTTCTTC
j_gene: TRBJ2-1
abundance: .
d_gene: TRBD2
v_gene: TRBV5-4

CDR3aa: CASSREYDPEAFF
CDR3nt: TGCGCCAGCAGCCGGGAGTATGACCCTGAAGCTTTCTTT
j_gene: TRBJ1-1
abundance: .
d_gene: .
v_gene: TRBV5-1

CDR3aa: CASSSQRTGGHEQYF
CDR3nt: TGTGCCAGCAGCTCCCAACGGACAGGGGGCCACGAGCAGTACTTC
j_gene: TRBJ2-7
abundance: .
d_gene: TRBD1
v_gene: TRBV5-6

CDR3aa: CGVGANYGYTF
CDR3nt: TGTGGCGTAGGGGCTAACTATGGCTACACCTTC
j_gene: TRBJ1-2
abundance: .
d_gene: .
v_gene: TRBV30

CDR3aa: CASSLGANTEAFF
CDR3nt: TGTGCCAGCAGTTTAGGGGCGAACACTGAAGCTTTCTTT
j_gene: TRBJ1-1
abundance: .
d_gene: .
v_gene: TRBV12-3/TRBV12-4

CDR3aa: CASSLWVNGGDYYGYTF
CDR3nt: TGTGCCAGCAGTTTATGGGTCAACGGAGGGGATTATTATGGCTACACCTTC
j_gene: TRBJ1-2
abundance: few
d_gene: .
v_gene: TRBV27

CDR3aa: CASSLTGGYEQYF
CDR3nt: TGCGCCAGCAGCCTCACAGGGGGCTACGAGCAGTACTTC
j_gene: TRBJ2-7
abundance: .
d_gene: TRBD1
v_gene: TRBV5-1

CDR3aa: CAGRTGGQPQHF
CDR3nt: TGTGCCGGCAGGACAGGGGGACAGCCCCAGCATTTT
j_gene: TRBJ1-5
abundance: .
d_gene: TRBD1
v_gene: TRBV6-5

CDR3aa: CASSFVYETSGNQPQHF
CDR3nt: TGTGCCAGCAGTTTTGTTTATGAGACAAGCGGTAATCAGCCCCAGCATTTT
j_gene: TRBJ1-5
abundance: .
d_gene: .
v_gene: TRBV27

CDR3aa: CATSGGTGGAGDGYTF
CDR3nt: TGTGCCACCAGTGGGGGGACAGGGGGCGCCGGAGATGGCTACACCTTC
j_gene: TRBJ1-2
abundance: .
d_gene: TRBD1
v_gene: TRBV24-1

CDR3aa: CASSDAGGPDEQFF
CDR3nt: TGTGCCAGCAGTGATGCGGGAGGGCCTGATGAGCAGTTCTTC
j_gene: TRBJ2-1
abundance: .
d_gene: TRBD2
v_gene: TRBV6-4

CDR3aa: CASNGQGYGYTF
CDR3nt: TGTGCCAGCAATGGACAGGGCTATGGCTACACCTTC
j_gene: TRBJ1-2
abundance: .
d_gene: TRBD1
v_gene: TRBV6-5

CDR3aa: CASSAHRESDTQYF
CDR3nt: TGTGCCAGCAGCGCCCACAGGGAGTCAGATACGCAGTATTTT
j_gene: TRBJ2-3
abundance: .
d_gene: .
v_gene: TRBV9

CDR3aa: CASSLVLAENEQFF
CDR3nt: TGCGCCAGCAGCTTAGTACTAGCTGAAAATGAGCAGTTCTTC
j_gene: TRBJ2-1
abundance: .
d_gene: .
v_gene: TRBV5-1

CDR3aa: CASSEEAGGRNEQFF
CDR3nt: TGCGCCAGCAGTGAGGAGGCGGGGGGCAGGAATGAGCAGTTCTTC
j_gene: TRBJ2-1
abundance: .
d_gene: TRBD2
v_gene: TRBV10-1

CDR3aa: CASSRDRVYEQYF
CDR3nt: TGTGCCAGCAGCCGGGACAGGGTTTACGAGCAGTACTTC
j_gene: TRBJ2-7
abundance: .
d_gene: TRBD1
v_gene: TRBV2

CDR3aa: CSVGQGGGYTF
CDR3nt: TGCAGCGTGGGACAGGGGGGTGGCTACACCTTC
j_gene: TRBJ1-2
abundance: .
d_gene: TRBD1
v_gene: TRBV29-1